This T cell receptor beta chain emerged from a study of human T cells and chemical hapten exposure. In the study overall: Patch tests containing 0.01% DPC, applied to the upper back, were read at 6 days.

Sample time point: pre-sensitization, week 0. The sample's treatment: therapeutic diphenylcyclopropenone sensitization with weekly scalp DPC. Each donor was an alopecia patient between 18 and 70 years of age who qualified for DPC. The library gave individual cDNA molecules unique molecular identifiers. Using its own MiXCR run on the RACE reads, TCRdb lists one record per CDR3 protein. The sample records about 380,000 distinct CDR3 sequences, approximately 5% being singletons. Study-wide points: Relative to control repertoires, expanded TCRs gave rise to significantly more large CDR3 similarity clusters.

In this sample, this clonotype turned up many times. Its antigen remains unidentified. Specimen: whole blood, collected in connection with sensitization to the hapten diphenylcyclopropenone (DPC). The clonotype comes from a woman aged 45-60 years with alopecia areata. Some clones in this sample may be carry-over from other donors' samples.

The CDR3 region is CASSLATGMAPGANVLTF. CDR3 nucleotide sequence: TGCGCCAGCAGTCTTGCAACAGGGATGGCGCCTGGGGCCAACGTCCTGACTTTC. The chain employs TRBV5-1 and TRBJ2-6; TRBD1 is a possible D gene (6 bases). CDR3 length: 18 residues. The V gene lost 5 bases and the J gene lost 2 bases, with 20 bases spanning the gap. From germline, CDR1 is SGHRS and CDR2 YFSETQ.